This T cell receptor (beta chain) came from a study of blood T cell repertoires in COVID-19. Study as a whole: The United States, Italy and Spain were the sources of the acute and convalescent COVID-19 samples.

This clone was seen more than once but under ten times. The CDR3 is made up of 14 amino acids. Germline V gene data show CDR1 as SEHNR and CDR2 as FQNEAQ (reference sequence). V lost 5 bases, J lost 6 bases, and 17 bases lay in between. Some clones are missing from TCRdb's copy, which holds only in-frame ones; the method was immunoSEQ multiplex PCR. The sample contains tens of thousands of clones, more than 70% of which appear only once. The sample was peripheral blood. The chain carries TRBV7-9 and TRBJ2-7; D possibly corresponds to TRBD1 (6 bases). This receptor was identified in a human donor in a cohort sampled during active COVID-19. This chain's CDR3 is CASSLDRSGREQYF. Here the CDR3 DNA reads TGTGCCAGCAGCCTCGACAGGAGCGGTCGCGAGCAGTACTTC.